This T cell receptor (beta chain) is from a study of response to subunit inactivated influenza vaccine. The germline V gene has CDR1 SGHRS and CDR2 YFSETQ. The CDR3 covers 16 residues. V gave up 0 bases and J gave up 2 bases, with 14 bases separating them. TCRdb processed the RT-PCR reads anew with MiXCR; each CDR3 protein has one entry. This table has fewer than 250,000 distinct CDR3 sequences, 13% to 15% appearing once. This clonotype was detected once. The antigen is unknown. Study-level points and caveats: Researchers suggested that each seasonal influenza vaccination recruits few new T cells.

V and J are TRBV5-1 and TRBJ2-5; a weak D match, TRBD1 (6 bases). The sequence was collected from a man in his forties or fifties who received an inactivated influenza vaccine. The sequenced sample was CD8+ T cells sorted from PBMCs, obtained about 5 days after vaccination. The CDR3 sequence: CASSLGTVYLQETQYF. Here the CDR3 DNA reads TGCGCCAGCAGCTTGGGGACAGTATACTTACAAGAGACCCAGTACTTC.